Each of the 28 T cell receptor beta chains below was sequenced from the same sample in a study of CD8+ T cells in alopecia areata. Described treatment: oral pan-JAK inhibitor, 5-10 mg twice daily. Isolated RNA was reverse transcribed into cDNA used as the sequencing template. The table came from immunoSEQ multiplex PCR; TCRdb's copy has only in-frame clones and leaves some out. The profile shows more than 150,000 clones, approximately 50% of them singletons. The sequences come from CD8+ T cells sorted from blood, collected between weeks 51 and 54, from a patient treated with tofacitinib. The receptors shown here come from a human donor with alopecia areata.

On this clone: Germline and junction disagree at one end, which may indicate a read error. This chain uses TRBV6-1 with TRBJ1-5, with D unresolved. The CDR3 length is 12 residues. Germline V gene sequence: CDR1 MNHNS, CDR2 SASEGT. CDR3 region: CASSEDGQAQHF. Here the CDR3 DNA reads TGTGCCAGCAGTGAAGACGGTCAGGCCCAGCATTTT.

The chain is built from TRBV15 and TRBJ2-5; 12 nucleotides match TRBD2. This CDR3 comprises 16 residues. After removal of 3 bases from V and 5 bases from J, the junction contained 7 bases not matched to a gene. The V gene's germline CDR1 is LNHNV and CDR2 YYDKDF (reference sequence). The CDR3 loop reads CATSSSSGGDFETQYF. As DNA, the CDR3 is TGTGCCACCAGCAGTTCTAGCGGGGGGGACTTTGAGACCCAGTACTTC.

The chain carries TRBV13 and TRBJ2-2, with D perhaps TRBD1 or TRBD2 (5 bases each). Trimming left V 3 bases short and J 7 bases short, with 12 bases between. The CDR3 has 14 amino acids. Germline V gene sequence: CDR1 PRHDT, CDR2 FYEKMQ (reference sequence). The CDR3 coding sequence is TGTGCCAGCAGCTTGCTGGGGGTTGTCGGGGAGCTGTTTTTT. As protein: CASSLLGVVGELFF.

The V and J genes are TRBV9 and TRBJ2-1, with a tentative D call TRBD2 (5 bases). This CDR3 spans 14 amino acids. Trimming cost V 1 base and J 7 bases, with 12 bases left between them. Germline CDR1 SGDLS, CDR2 YYNGEE. CDR3 coding DNA: TGTGCCAGCAGCGTACCTGGACCGGGGAATGAGCAGTTCTTC. It translates to CASSVPGPGNEQFF.

This clone was seen a few times. The chain links TRBV25-1 to TRBJ2-5; 9 nucleotides line up with TRBD2. The CDR3 is 13 amino acids. The V gene end was trimmed by 7 bases and the J gene end by 5 bases; junction bases not matched to a gene: 5. Germline CDR1 and CDR2: MGHDK and SYGVNS. The CDR3 nucleotides read TGTGCCAGCAAGGCTAGCGGGGTCGAGACCCAGTACTTC. Amino acids: CASKASGVETQYF.

V is TRBV30 and J is TRBJ2-5; D is ambiguous. The CDR3 contains 12 residues. Germline loops: CDR1 GTSNPN, CDR2 SVGIG (reference sequence). V was trimmed by 8 bases and J by 5 bases, leaving 15 bases between them. The CDR3 here is CAGKSVWETQYF. CDR3 nucleotides: TGTGCCGGAAAAAGTGTTTGGGAGACCCAGTACTTC.

This chain joins TRBV7-3 and TRBJ2-1, with 14 bases lining up with TRBD2. Trimming cost V 6 bases and J 0 bases; bases outside gene matches: 10. The CDR3 is 19 residues long. Germline V CDR1 and CDR2: SGHTA, FQGTGA. Here the CDR3 DNA reads TGTGCCAGCAGTACCTCCGGGACTAGCGGGGGAAGCTCCTACAATGAGCAGTTCTTC. This translates into CASSTSGTSGGSSYNEQFF.

This clone was found a few times. The chain joins TRBV7-8 to TRBJ1-4, with unresolved D. CDR3 length: 16 residues. Trimming pared 5 bases from V and 5 bases from J, leaving 18 bases between. CDR1 and CDR2 from the germline V gene are SGHVS and FQNEAQ. This CDR3 reads CASSPSRTSTNEKLFF. DNA for the CDR3: TGTGCCAGCAGCCCATCACGGACTTCCACCAATGAAAAACTGTTTTTT.

The chain uses TRBV10-1 and TRBJ2-2; D call uncertain. The CDR3 runs to 13 residues. V lost 1 base and J lost 7, with 7 bases in between. Germline lookup yields CDR1 WNHNN and CDR2 SYGVQD (reference sequence). The CDR3 DNA follows: TGCGCCAGCAGTGAGTTCGAGAGCGGGGAGCTGTTTTTT. Translated: CASSEFESGELFF.

The chain is built from TRBV13 and TRBJ1-6, with D tentatively TRBD1 (6 bases). The CDR3 consists of 14 residues. The ends were cut back, 5 bases at V and 6 bases at J, with 11 bases in the middle. In germline, CDR1 is PRHDT, CDR2 FYEKMQ (reference sequence). Here the CDR3 reads CASSLRGINSPLHF. Written as DNA, the CDR3 is TGTGCCAGCAGCCTTAGGGGGATTAATTCACCCCTCCACTTT.

CDR3 coding DNA: TGTGCCTGGAGAACGGAGGTATGGACTGAAGCTTTCTTT. It codes for CAWRTEVWTEAFF. The genes are TRBV30 and TRBJ1-1, with D uncertain. Germline CDR1 GTSNPN, CDR2 SVGIG (reference sequence). The CDR3 loop spans 13 amino acids. V was clipped by 3 bases and J by 5 bases, with 13 bases between them.

This clone was seen only a few times. The chain couples TRBV6-5 to TRBJ2-5, with 11 nucleotides matching TRBD2. CDR1 MNHEY and CDR2 SVGAGI come from the germline V gene. V was pared by 7 bases and J by 5 bases, with 6 bases of the junction left unmatched. The CDR3 is made up of 14 amino acids. The CDR3 nucleotides are TGTGCCAGCACCGATAGCGGGGGGGTTGAGACCCAGTACTTC. This gives the protein CASTDSGGVETQYF.

The table lists this clone with a few counts. This sequence joins TRBV2 and TRBJ2-7; 7 nucleotides line up with TRBD2. Germline V lookup: CDR1 SNHLY, CDR2 FYNNEI. The CDR3 contains 12 residues. V shed 7 bases, J shed 5 bases, and the junction held 5 bases outside the gene matches. CDR3 coding DNA: TGTGCCAGCACCTGGACTAGGGACGAGCAGTACTTC. This sequence encodes CASTWTRDEQYF.

The chain joins TRBV5-1 to TRBJ2-3; D might be TRBD1 (6 bases). Germline CDR1 is SGHRS and CDR2 is YFSETQ. The CDR3 consists of 16 residues. The ends were cut back, 4 bases at V and 3 bases at J, with 18 bases in the middle. The CDR3 spells CASSPQDSRRTDTQYF. Here the CDR3 DNA reads TGCGCCAGCAGCCCCCAGGACAGTCGGCGAACAGATACGCAGTATTTT.

J is TRBJ1-3 and V is TRBV30, with unresolved D. The CDR3 spans 16 residues. V was clipped by 3 bases and J by 3 bases, with 18 bases between them. Per germline, CDR1 GTSNPN and CDR2 SVGIG (reference sequence). CDR3 region: CAWRAKTAEGGNTIYF. The CDR3 nucleotides are TGTGCCTGGAGGGCCAAAACAGCCGAAGGTGGAAACACCATATATTTT.

The chain employs TRBV19 and TRBJ1-5, with a tentative D call TRBD1 (5 bases). Germline CDR1 and CDR2: LNHDA and SQIVND (reference sequence). Trimming pared 3 bases from V and 4 bases from J, leaving 13 bases between. The CDR3 spans 15 residues. The CDR3 sequence: CASSIFTEGNQPQHF. The CDR3 nucleotides read TGTGCCAGTAGTATTTTTACCGAGGGGAATCAGCCCCAGCATTTT.

V usage is TRBV7-2 and J usage is TRBJ2-5; D might be TRBD2 (6 bases). The CDR3 consists of 17 residues. In germline, CDR1 is SGHTA, CDR2 FQGNSA. V lost 3 bases and J lost 6, with 23 bases in between. CDR3 DNA: TGTGCCAGCAGCTTTAACCACCGCAGCGGGTCAAGACAGACCCAGTACTTC. It translates to CASSFNHRSGSRQTQYF.

The chain links TRBV27 to TRBJ2-3, with TRBD1 matching 9 bases. Per germline, CDR1 MNHEY and CDR2 SMNVEV (reference sequence). The CDR3 length is 14 residues. V shed 5 bases, J shed 6 bases, and the junction held 6 bases outside the gene matches. The chain's CDR3 is CASSRTGDGDTQYF. CDR3 nucleotides: TGTGCCAGCAGTCGGACAGGGGATGGGGATACGCAGTATTTT.

The chain couples TRBV7-9 to TRBJ1-1, with TRBD1 matching 7 bases. The CDR3 has 14 amino acids. CDR1 is SEHNR, CDR2 FQNEAQ, per germline (reference sequence). With 2 bases clipped from V and 5 bases from J, the junction kept 5 bases outside the gene matches. The CDR3 sequence: CASSLQGEGTEAFF. The CDR3 DNA reads TGTGCCAGCAGCTTACAGGGGGAGGGGACTGAAGCTTTCTTT.

The V call is TRBV7-3, the J call TRBJ2-1, with a weak D call TRBD2 (6 bases). Between the trimmed V and J ends, which lost 5 bases and 2 bases, there was a span of 10 bases. The CDR3 covers 14 residues. In germline, CDR1 is SGHTA, CDR2 FQGTGA. CDR3 coding DNA: TGTGCCAGCAGCCCTGGGGGGACCTACAATGAGCAGTTCTTC. It is translated as CASSPGGTYNEQFF.

This clone was found a few times. V and J are TRBV2 and TRBJ2-7; 8 bases are shared with TRBD1. Trimming took 6 bases from V and 2 from J; bases not matched to a gene: 6. The V gene's germline CDR1 is SNHLY and CDR2 FYNNEI. The CDR3 length is 14 residues. The CDR3 DNA reads TGTGCCAGCAGCTCCGGGACAGGAACCTACGAGCAGTACTTC. Translating it yields CASSSGTGTYEQYF.

This rearrangement joins TRBV23-1 to TRBJ2-4, with TRBD2 matching over 14 bases. TRBV23-1 is identified as an open reading frame with a role that is uncertain. The CDR3 contains 17 residues. J was trimmed by 5 bases and V by 6 bases; bases with no gene match: 9. The CDR3 reads CASRTGLAGGIENIQYF. CDR3 nucleotide sequence: TGCGCCAGCAGAACAGGACTAGCGGGGGGCATCGAAAACATTCAGTACTTC.

The J gene is TRBJ1-4, the V gene TRBV20-1; possible D gene TRBD1, 5 bases. Trimming left V 3 bases short and J 14 bases short, with 13 bases between. The length of the CDR3 is 11 residues. Germline V gives CDR1 DFQATT, CDR2 SNEGSKA (reference sequence). This CDR3 is CSASQTDSLFF. CDR3 bases: TGCAGTGCTAGTCAGACCGACAGTCTGTTTTTT.

By frequency in the sample, this clone is medium-sized. The chain joins TRBV4-2 to TRBJ2-3, with 9 nucleotides matching TRBD1. The V segment lost 0 bases and the J segment 4 bases; nucleotides outside the gene matches: 5. Germline CDR1 reads LGHNA; CDR2 reads YNFKEQ. The CDR3 spans 16 residues. This chain's CDR3 is CASSQDEGQGADTQYF. The CDR3 DNA reads as TGTGCCAGCAGCCAAGATGAGGGACAGGGCGCAGATACGCAGTATTTT.

This clone was seen a handful of times. The chain links TRBV6-1 to TRBJ2-3; D is unresolved. The V end lost 6 bases, the J end lost 2 bases, and 6 bases lay between the germline ends. CDR1 is MNHNS and CDR2 is SASEGT in the germline V gene. The CDR3 loop spans 12 amino acids. The CDR3 reads CASSSPTDTQYF. Here the CDR3 DNA reads TGTGCCAGCAGCTCCCCCACAGATACGCAGTATTTT.

This clone turned up a few times. Written as DNA, the CDR3 is TGTGCCAGCAGCATACACTACGAGCAGTACTTC. Translating gives CASSIHYEQYF. The gene calls are TRBV11-2 and TRBJ2-7, with D hard to call. Germline V lookup: CDR1 SGHAT, CDR2 FQNNGV. This CDR3 is built from 11 residues. V shed 5 bases and J shed 3 bases, with 5 bases lying between them.

This clone was observed a few times. The chain has TRBV2 and TRBJ2-7, with D perhaps matching TRBD1 (5 bases). Germline CDR1 is SNHLY and CDR2 is FYNNEI. Between the trimmed V and J ends, which lost 3 bases and 5 bases, there was a span of 11 bases. CDR3 size: 13 residues. In nucleotides, the CDR3 is TGTGCCAGCAGTGAGGCAGGGCCCCACGAGCAGTACTTC. It codes for CASSEAGPHEQYF.

The genes are TRBV5-1 and TRBJ2-5, with 8 positions matching TRBD2. CDR1 and CDR2 from the germline V gene are SGHRS and YFSETQ. The junction had 9 bases not matched to a gene; V was cut back by 0 bases and J by 2 bases. The CDR3 runs 17 residues. DNA of the CDR3: TGCGCCAGCAGCTTGGAGGCTGTAGCGGGGAAACAAGAGACCCAGTACTTC. Translation: CASSLEAVAGKQETQYF.